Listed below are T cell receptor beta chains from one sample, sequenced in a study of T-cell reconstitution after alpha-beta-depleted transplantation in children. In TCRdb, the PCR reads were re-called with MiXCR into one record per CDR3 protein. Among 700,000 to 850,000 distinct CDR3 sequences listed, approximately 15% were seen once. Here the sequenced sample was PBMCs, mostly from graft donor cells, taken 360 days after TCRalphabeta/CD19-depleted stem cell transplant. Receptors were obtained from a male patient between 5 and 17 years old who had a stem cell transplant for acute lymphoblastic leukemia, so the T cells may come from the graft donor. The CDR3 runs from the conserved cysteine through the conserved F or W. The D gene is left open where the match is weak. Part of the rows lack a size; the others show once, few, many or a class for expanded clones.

CDR3: CSARLRDSNEKLFF
V: TRBV20-1
D: TRBD1
size: few

CDR3: CASSQDLRESSYEQYF
V: TRBV4-1
D: TRBD2
size: many

CDR3: CASSLGSGGSRDTQYF
V: TRBV5-1
D: TRBD2
size: NA

CDR3: CASTRGQAPAEAFF
V: TRBV5-1
D: TRBD1
size: NA

CDR3: CASSELGYPYEQYF
V: TRBV27
D: NA
size: NA

CDR3: CASSPLPKDTQYF
V: TRBV18
D: NA
size: NA

CDR3: CASSRGQSYSYEQYF
V: TRBV7-3
D: NA
size: once

CDR3: CASSLGTGAIQETQYF
V: TRBV3-1
D: TRBD1
size: NA

CDR3: CASKDMGEQFF
V: TRBV7-9
D: NA
size: few

CDR3: CASSPWTGAYNEQFF
V: TRBV25-1
D: TRBD1
size: few

CDR3: CSVVRLAGVGGYEQYF
V: TRBV29-1
D: TRBD2
size: NA

CDR3: CASSFPGDTEAFF
V: TRBV7-9
D: NA
size: few

CDR3: CASSQVNADTQYF
V: TRBV4-1
D: NA
size: many

CDR3: CSASGFGQSGPSYEQYF
V: TRBV20-1
D: NA
size: NA

CDR3: CASSIYRTPGDTEAFF
V: TRBV12-3/TRBV12-4
D: NA
size: few

CDR3: CSVAPRGGSHEQFF
V: TRBV29-1
D: TRBD2
size: few

CDR3: CASSQGYGTRHNEQFF
V: TRBV3-1
D: TRBD2
size: NA

CDR3: CASSVELDRGGYTF
V: TRBV6-1
D: NA
size: NA

CDR3: CASSLRVPRGYGYTF
V: TRBV27
D: TRBD1
size: many

CDR3: CASSEALSGWGNEQFF
V: TRBV2
D: NA
size: few

CDR3: CASRNQAFSSYNEQFF
V: TRBV27
D: NA
size: NA

CDR3: CASSQVDRSYEQYF
V: TRBV4-2
D: NA
size: NA

CDR3: CASSLPRESETQYF
V: TRBV12-3/TRBV12-4
D: NA
size: NA

CDR3: CSAYEARVIADYEQYF
V: TRBV20-1
D: NA
size: few

CDR3: CASSYGGGNQPQHF
V: TRBV6-5
D: NA
size: NA

CDR3: CASSVGRDRSYSGNTIYF
V: TRBV9
D: NA
size: few

CDR3: CASSPKYRGGQYNEQFF
V: TRBV7-2
D: NA
size: NA

CDR3: CASSLGEGGGYTF
V: TRBV7-9
D: TRBD1
size: few

CDR3: CASSRGQGPKTQYF
V: TRBV7-2
D: NA
size: few

CDR3: CAKRAGAPHGNF
V: TRBV10-1
D: TRBD2
size: NA

CDR3: CASSLTGDVETQYF
V: TRBV19
D: TRBD1
size: few

CDR3: CAITPSGNPYEQYF
V: TRBV10-3
D: TRBD2
size: few

CDR3: CASTPTAGLAGGGYQETQYF
V: TRBV11-2
D: TRBD2
size: NA

CDR3: CASSLWDGEGYEQYF
V: TRBV5-1
D: NA
size: few

CDR3: CASRNRGGAYEQYF
V: TRBV27
D: NA
size: NA

CDR3: CASSLEPGETQYF
V: TRBV5-6
D: NA
size: many

CDR3: CASSPSGTALLGQYF
V: TRBV18
D: TRBD1
size: NA

CDR3: CASTFLRDRQYF
V: TRBV12-3/TRBV12-4
D: NA
size: NA

CDR3: CASSGNDRANGYTF
V: TRBV5-6
D: TRBD1
size: many

CDR3: CASSLAGVHEQYF
V: TRBV5-1
D: NA
size: few

CDR3: CASSSTGLNYEQYF
V: TRBV27
D: TRBD1
size: NA

CDR3: CAWDRSLTRNEQFF
V: TRBV30
D: NA
size: NA

CDR3: CASSLRGFGGNEQFF
V: TRBV7-7
D: NA
size: few

CDR3: CSASTSGSQETQYF
V: TRBV20-1
D: TRBD2
size: many

CDR3: CSAHRVEDTQYF
V: TRBV20-1
D: NA
size: NA

CDR3: CASSSTGTSGRRGSYEQYF
V: TRBV5-1
D: TRBD2
size: few

CDR3: CASKDITSGTDTQYF
V: TRBV5-1
D: TRBD2
size: many

CDR3: CSATTGGIYEQYF
V: TRBV20-1
D: TRBD1
size: NA

CDR3: CASSLDGGRFTGELFF
V: TRBV7-9
D: TRBD2
size: many

CDR3: CSVTGTNTEAFF
V: TRBV29-1
D: NA
size: NA

CDR3: CASSSAPDGYNEQFF
V: TRBV11-1
D: NA
size: NA

CDR3: CSVEATAESYEQYF
V: TRBV29-1
D: NA
size: NA

CDR3: CATSRVGHPFYEQYF
V: TRBV15
D: NA
size: many

CDR3: CASSLTRSSNNEQFF
V: TRBV7-3
D: NA
size: few

CDR3: CASSQSPLAHPDTQYF
V: TRBV23-1
D: TRBD2
size: NA

CDR3: CASSQPTGEKAKNIQYF
V: TRBV4-1
D: TRBD1
size: few